This T cell receptor beta chain came from a study of T cell repertoires in cytomegalovirus infection. Study background: It was the public TCR beta signatures that indicated both CMV infection and matching HLA type.

With regard to this clonotype: Its antigen remains unknown.

Whole-study findings and limits: HLA-C-restricted, CMV-specific TCR beta clonotypes were dominant ex vivo. The cumulative frequency of public TCR beta families identified carriers of CMV plus the relevant HLA.

Germline V gene lookup returns CDR1 SQVTM and CDR2 ANQGSEA. The CDR3 runs 15 residues. Unmatched junction bases numbered 13, after V lost 5 bases and J lost 7 bases. TCRdb reanalysed the reads using MiXCR and keeps one entry per CDR3 protein. The table records fewer than 700,000 distinct CDR3 sequences, roughly 26% of them present only once. The material sequenced was CD8+ T cells from PBMCs. The rearrangement links TRBV29-1 to TRBJ2-1; 8 positions match TRBD2. This TCR was recovered from a human donor in good health (CMV status not recorded). Some clones in this sample may be carry-over from other donors' samples. This chain's CDR3 is CSVCPREGPWNEQFF. In DNA form, the CDR3 reads TGCAGCGTTTGTCCCCGGGAGGGCCCATGGAATGAGCAGTTCTTC.